These 20 T cell receptor beta chains originate from one sample sequenced in a study of graft-versus-host responses after intestinal transplantation. For these receptors, no antigen is known. Some clones are missing from TCRdb's copy, which holds only in-frame ones; the method was immunoSEQ multiplex PCR. The sample records some 110,000 clones, over 75% being singletons. The sequenced sample was unstimulated CD4+ T cells sorted from spleen or lymph node cells, obtained before intestinal transplant. These receptors were collected from a human donor who received an intestinal transplant.

The rearrangement joins TRBV5-4 to TRBJ2-2, with a possible D match to TRBD2 (6 bases). Trimming removed 3 bases from V and 7 bases from J, with 10 bases in between. There are 13 residues in the CDR3. Germline CDR1 and CDR2: SGHNT and YYREEE (reference sequence). CDR3 sequence reads: CASSSGTFGELFF. The CDR3 coding sequence is TGTGCCAGCAGCTCCGGGACTTTCGGGGAGCTGTTTTTT.

The V call is TRBV9, the J call TRBJ1-2; D not certain. V was trimmed by 4 bases and J by 8 bases, leaving 15 bases between them. Germline CDR1 SGDLS, CDR2 YYNGEE. This CDR3 has 13 amino acids. CDR3 sequence reads: CASSHRPLRGYTF. The DNA of the CDR3 is TGTGCCAGCAGCCACCGACCCTTAAGGGGCTACACCTTC.

The CDR3, as DNA: TGTGCCAGCAGCGTAATGGACAGGGGTGCCTACGAGCAGTACTTC. Translating it yields CASSVMDRGAYEQYF. The chain is built from TRBV9 and TRBJ2-7; the match to TRBD1 covers 9 bases. Germline V gene lookup returns CDR1 SGDLS and CDR2 YYNGEE. This CDR3 spans 15 amino acids. V shed 1 base, J shed 2 bases, and the junction held 4 bases outside the gene matches. The full variable domain, with the rest looked up from reference TRBV9 and TRBJ2-7, is DSGVTQTPKHLITATGQRVTLRCSPRSGDLSVYWYQQSLDQGLQFLIQYYNGEERAKGNILERFSAQQFPDLHSELNLSSLELGDSALYFCASSVMDRGAYEQYFGPGTRLTVT.

The genes are TRBV5-1 and TRBJ2-3; 9 bases are a match to TRBD1. Germline V gives CDR1 SGHRS, CDR2 YFSETQ. The J segment lost 3 bases and the V segment lost 4 bases, leaving 3 bases of the junction unmatched. The CDR3 covers 14 residues. The CDR3 coding sequence is TGCGCCAGCAGCCGACAGGGGGAGACAGATACGCAGTATTTT. Its translation: CASSRQGETDTQYF.

This chain joins TRBV6-6 and TRBJ1-3; D call uncertain. CDR1 and CDR2 (germline): MNHNY, SVGAGI (reference sequence). V lost 0 bases and J 4 bases, leaving 7 bases between the germline ends. CDR3 length: 14 residues. This CDR3 reads CASSYSKIGNTIYF. CDR3 coding DNA: TGTGCCAGCAGTTACTCGAAGATCGGAAACACCATATATTTT.

The chain joins TRBV9 to TRBJ2-2, with TRBD2 matching over 7 bases. CDR3 size: 17 residues. The germline CDR1 and CDR2 sequences are SGDLS and YYNGEE. The V gene end was trimmed by 4 bases and the J gene end by 2 bases; junction bases not matched to a gene: 11. The CDR3 DNA follows: TGTGCCAGCAGCCCCTTCGGGGGGACCGTAAACACCGGGGAGCTGTTTTTT. Its protein product is CASSPFGGTVNTGELFF.

This clone was picked up a small number of times. The chain carries TRBV7-2 and TRBJ1-6; 7 nucleotides match TRBD1. V was clipped by 5 bases and J by 7 bases; unmatched bases: 8. The CDR3 spans 15 residues. Germline V gene data show CDR1 as SGHTA and CDR2 as FQGNSA. The CDR3 coding sequence is TGTGCCAGCAGCCAGCGGGGACAGTGGAATTCACCCCTCCACTTT. Protein: CASSQRGQWNSPLHF.

The gene calls are TRBV7-6 and TRBJ2-5; TRBD1 matches at 7 bases. Trimming at V came to 5 bases and at J to 5 bases, leaving 5 bases not matched to a gene. The germline V gene encodes CDR1 SGHVS and CDR2 FNYEAQ. The CDR3 is 13 amino acids. The CDR3 here is CASSRTGGETQYF. The CDR3, as DNA: TGTGCCAGCAGCCGGACAGGTGGGGAGACCCAGTACTTC.

The chain uses TRBV29-1 and TRBJ1-2; TRBD1 is a possible D gene (5 bases). Germline V gene lookup returns CDR1 SQVTM and CDR2 ANQGSEA. The germline V and J ends were trimmed by 4 bases and 7 bases, with 10 bases remaining between them. This CDR3 comprises 11 residues. CDR3 bases: TGCAGCGTTGTAGGGGCGTTTGGCTACACCTTC. Its protein product is CSVVGAFGYTF.

The rearrangement links TRBV7-3 to TRBJ2-2, with 12 bases lining up with TRBD2. This CDR3 has 16 amino acids. V was pared by 3 bases and J by 6 bases, with 5 bases of the junction left unmatched. Germline CDR1 is SGHTA and CDR2 is FQGTGA. CDR3 bases: TGTGCCAGCAGCTTCCTAGCGGGGGGGCTCGCCGGGGAGCTGTTTTTT. Its protein is CASSFLAGGLAGELFF.

This chain links TRBV14 with TRBJ2-2, with 7 bases lining up with TRBD1. After removal of 4 bases from V and 4 bases from J, the junction contained 9 bases not matched to a gene. This CDR3 is 16 amino acids long. Germline V gives CDR1 SGHDN, CDR2 FVKESK. In DNA, the CDR3 is TGTGCCAGCAGCCTACGATTCAGGGGGTCCACCGGGGAGCTGTTTTTT. Protein: CASSLRFRGSTGELFF.

The chain employs TRBV19 and TRBJ1-5; D not certain. The CDR3 runs 13 residues. Trimming left V 6 bases short and J 1 base short, with 7 bases between. The germline V gene encodes CDR1 LNHDA and CDR2 SQIVND (reference sequence). The CDR3 bases are TGTGCCAGTAGGGCAGGCAGCAATCAGCCCCAGCATTTT. Amino acids: CASRAGSNQPQHF. The full variable domain, rest sourced from reference TRBV19 and TRBJ1-5, is DGGITQSPKYLFRKEGQNVTLSCEQNLNHDAMYWYRQDPGQGLRLIYYSQIVNDFQKGDIAEGYSVSREKKESFPLTVTSAQKNPTAFYLCASRAGSNQPQHFGDGTRLSIL.

CDR3 loop: CASSPSDTGREQYF. The CDR3 DNA is TGTGCCAGCTCACCGAGTGATACAGGGCGTGAGCAGTACTTC. The chain carries TRBV18 and TRBJ2-7; maybe TRBD1 (6 bases). Trimming took 3 bases from V and 7 from J, leaving 16 bases between them. This CDR3 is built from 14 residues. Germline CDR1 KGHSH, CDR2 LQKENI.

The chain couples TRBV11-2 to TRBJ2-7; the match to TRBD2 covers 7 bases. V was pared by 1 base and J by 2 bases, with 11 bases of the junction left unmatched. The germline CDR1 and CDR2 sequences are SGHAT and FQNNGV. This CDR3 region has 17 residues. CDR3 region: CASSLAMTAGLTYEQYF. The CDR3 DNA sequence: TGTGCCAGCAGCTTAGCTATGACAGCGGGACTCACCTACGAGCAGTACTTC.

The rearrangement uses TRBV7-9 and TRBJ2-3, with D possibly TRBD2 on 5 matching bases. V was shortened by 2 bases and J by 0 bases, with 9 bases between the two germline ends. CDR1 is SEHNR, CDR2 FQNEAQ, per germline (reference sequence). CDR3 length: 15 amino acids. CDR3 residues: CASSLKRGSTDTQYF. Written as DNA, the CDR3 is TGTGCCAGCAGCTTAAAACGGGGTAGCACAGATACGCAGTATTTT.

This clone was seen a handful of times. CDR3 sequence reads: CACLLNTEAFF. In nucleotides, the CDR3 is TGTGCCTGCCTATTAAACACTGAAGCTTTCTTT. The chain employs TRBV30 and TRBJ1-1; D remains ambiguous. The CDR3 sequence is 11 residues long. Germline CDR1 is GTSNPN and CDR2 is SVGIG (reference sequence). V was clipped by 6 bases and J by 2 bases, with 7 bases between them.

The chain carries TRBV28 and TRBJ2-4, with 8 bases matching TRBD1. Losses at the gene ends were 6 bases for V and 6 bases for J; bases not matched to a gene: 7. The CDR3 sequence is 14 residues long. Per the germline V gene, CDR1 is MDHEN and CDR2 is SYDVKM. CDR3 protein: CASREAGGRNIQYF. The CDR3 coding sequence is TGTGCCAGCAGGGAGGCAGGGGGCCGAAACATTCAGTACTTC.

The chain uses TRBV7-9 and TRBJ1-5; D remains ambiguous. Trimming cost V 1 base and J 2 bases, with 12 bases left between them. The germline V gene encodes CDR1 SEHNR and CDR2 FQNEAQ (reference sequence). The CDR3 spans 16 residues. The CDR3 spells CASSLGLPGGNQPQHF. The CDR3 DNA sequence: TGTGCCAGCAGCTTAGGCCTACCCGGCGGCAATCAGCCCCAGCATTTT.

J is TRBJ2-2 and V is TRBV5-1; D gene unclear. Germline V gene sequence: CDR1 SGHRS, CDR2 YFSETQ. This CDR3 is built from 14 residues. V dropped 0 bases and J dropped 3 bases, with 6 bases sitting between them. In DNA form, the CDR3 reads TGCGCCAGCAGCTTGGGGGATGACACCGGGGAGCTGTTTTTT. This codes for CASSLGDDTGELFF. The variable domain in full, with the rest retrieved from reference TRBV5-1 and TRBJ2-2, is KAGVTQTPRYLIKTRGQQVTLSCSPISGHRSVSWYQQTPGQGLQFLFEYFSETQRNKGNFPGRFSGRQFSNSRSEMNVSTLELGDSALYLCASSLGDDTGELFFGEGSRLTVL.

This chain joins TRBV21-1 and TRBJ1-5. TRBV21-1 is classified as a pseudogene. The CDR3 sequence is 18 residues long. The CDR3 sequence is CASSKEGERARRDQPQHF. CDR3 DNA: TGTGCCAGCAGCAAAGAGGGGGAGAGGGCGAGGAGGGATCAGCCCCAGCATTTT.